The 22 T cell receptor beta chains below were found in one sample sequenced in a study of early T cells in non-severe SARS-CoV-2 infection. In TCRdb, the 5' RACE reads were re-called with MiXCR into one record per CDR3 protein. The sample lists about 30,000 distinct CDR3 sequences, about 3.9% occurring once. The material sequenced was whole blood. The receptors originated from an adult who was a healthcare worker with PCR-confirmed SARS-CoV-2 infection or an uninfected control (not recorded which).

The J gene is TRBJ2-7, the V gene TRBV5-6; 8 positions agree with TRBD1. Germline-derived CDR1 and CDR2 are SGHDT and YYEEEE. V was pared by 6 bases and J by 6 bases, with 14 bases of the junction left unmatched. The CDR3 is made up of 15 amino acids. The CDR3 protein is CASTRFRQGSGEQYF. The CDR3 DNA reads TGTGCCAGCACCAGATTTCGACAGGGGTCGGGCGAGCAGTACTTC.

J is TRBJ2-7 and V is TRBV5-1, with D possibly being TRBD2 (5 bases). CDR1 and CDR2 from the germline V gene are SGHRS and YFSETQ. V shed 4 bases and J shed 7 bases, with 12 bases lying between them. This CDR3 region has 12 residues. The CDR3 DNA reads TGCGCCAGCAGCCCGGACTCCAGAGAGCAGTACTTC. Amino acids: CASSPDSREQYF.

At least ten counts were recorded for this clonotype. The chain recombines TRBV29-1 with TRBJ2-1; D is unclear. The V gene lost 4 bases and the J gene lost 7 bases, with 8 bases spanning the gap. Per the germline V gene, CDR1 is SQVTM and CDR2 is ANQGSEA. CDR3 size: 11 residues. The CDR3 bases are TGCAGCGTTGTCCCCCCAAATGAGCAGTTCTTC. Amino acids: CSVVPPNEQFF.

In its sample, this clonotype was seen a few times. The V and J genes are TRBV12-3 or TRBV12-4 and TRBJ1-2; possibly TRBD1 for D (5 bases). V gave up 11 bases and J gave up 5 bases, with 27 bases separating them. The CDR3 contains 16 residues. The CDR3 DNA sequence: TGTGCCTTAGACCGGACATCGCCCCCCCCTTTATATGGCTACACCTTC. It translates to CALDRTSPPPLYGYTF.

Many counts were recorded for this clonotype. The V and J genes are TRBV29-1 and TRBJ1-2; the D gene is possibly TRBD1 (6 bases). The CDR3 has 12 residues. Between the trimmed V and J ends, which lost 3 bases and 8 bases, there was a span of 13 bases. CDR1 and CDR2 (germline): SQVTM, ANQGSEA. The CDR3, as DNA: TGCAGCGTTGATCCGGGGGCGCCCGGCTACACCTTC. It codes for CSVDPGAPGYTF. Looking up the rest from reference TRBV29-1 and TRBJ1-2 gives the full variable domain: SAVISQKPSRDICQRGTSLTIQCQVDSQVTMMFWYRQQPGQSLTLIATANQGSEATYESGFVIDKFPISRPNLTFSTLTVSNMSPEDSSIYLCSVDPGAPGYTFGSGTRLTVV.

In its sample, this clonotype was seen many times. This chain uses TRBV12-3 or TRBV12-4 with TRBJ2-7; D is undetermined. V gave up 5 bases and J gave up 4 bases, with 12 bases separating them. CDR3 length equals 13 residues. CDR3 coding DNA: TGTGCCAGCAGTCCCCGAAGGGTATACGAGCAGTACTTC. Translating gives CASSPRRVYEQYF.

The CDR3 loop reads CASSQDSTGPLGTEAFF. The CDR3 DNA is TGCGCCAGCAGCCAAGATTCGACAGGCCCGTTGGGGACTGAAGCTTTCTTT. The chain is built from TRBV4-1 and TRBJ1-1; D is perhaps TRBD1 (6 bases). Trimming took 0 bases from V and 5 from J, leaving 19 bases between them. Per the germline V gene, CDR1 is MGHRA and CDR2 is YSYEKL. The CDR3 totals 17 residues.

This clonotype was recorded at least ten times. The CDR3 region is CASSQEGRGWTEAFF. The DNA for the CDR3 is TGCGCCAGCAGCCAAGAGGGCAGGGGATGGACTGAAGCTTTCTTT. The chain recombines TRBV4-1 with TRBJ1-1; D might be TRBD1 (6 bases). V lost 0 bases, J lost 5 bases, and 13 bases lay in between. CDR1 MGHRA and CDR2 YSYEKL come from the germline V gene. There are 15 residues in the CDR3.

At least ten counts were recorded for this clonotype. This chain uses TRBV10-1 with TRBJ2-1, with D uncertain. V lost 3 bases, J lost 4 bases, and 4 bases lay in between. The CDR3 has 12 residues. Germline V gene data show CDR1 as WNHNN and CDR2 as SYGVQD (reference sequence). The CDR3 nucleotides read TGCGCCAGCAGTGACAGATACAATGAGCAGTTCTTC. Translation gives CASSDRYNEQFF.

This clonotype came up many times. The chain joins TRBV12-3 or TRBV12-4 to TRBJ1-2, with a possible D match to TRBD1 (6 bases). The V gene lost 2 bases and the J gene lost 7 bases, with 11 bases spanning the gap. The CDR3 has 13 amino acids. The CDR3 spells CASSLRQALGYTF. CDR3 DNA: TGTGCCAGCAGTTTAAGACAGGCCCTTGGCTACACCTTC.

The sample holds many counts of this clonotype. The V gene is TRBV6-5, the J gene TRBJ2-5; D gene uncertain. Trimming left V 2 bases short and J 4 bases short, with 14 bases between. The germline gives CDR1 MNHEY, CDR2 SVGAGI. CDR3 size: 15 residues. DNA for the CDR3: TGTGCCAGCAGTTACCAAGGACCAAAGTCAGAGACCCAGTACTTC. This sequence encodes CASSYQGPKSETQYF.

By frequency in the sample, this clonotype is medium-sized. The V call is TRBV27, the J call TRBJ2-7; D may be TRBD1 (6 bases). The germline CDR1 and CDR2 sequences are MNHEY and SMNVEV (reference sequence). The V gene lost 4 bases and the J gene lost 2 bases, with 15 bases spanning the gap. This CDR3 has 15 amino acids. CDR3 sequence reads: CASSWGTGQTYEQYF. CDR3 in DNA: TGTGCCAGCAGTTGGGGGACGGGACAAACCTACGAGCAGTACTTC.

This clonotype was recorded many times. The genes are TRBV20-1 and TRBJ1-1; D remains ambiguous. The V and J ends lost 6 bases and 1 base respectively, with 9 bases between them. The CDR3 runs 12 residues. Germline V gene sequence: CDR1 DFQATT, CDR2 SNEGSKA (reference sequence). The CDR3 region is CSATSGNTEAFF. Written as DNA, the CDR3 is TGCAGTGCGACATCCGGGAACACTGAAGCTTTCTTT.

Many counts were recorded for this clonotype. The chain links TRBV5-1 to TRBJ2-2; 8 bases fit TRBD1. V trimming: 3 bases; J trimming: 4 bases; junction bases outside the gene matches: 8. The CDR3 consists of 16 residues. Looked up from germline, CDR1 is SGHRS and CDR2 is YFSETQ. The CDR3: CASSWRTGSTTGELFF. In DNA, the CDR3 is TGCGCCAGCAGCTGGAGGACAGGGTCGACCACCGGGGAGCTGTTTTTT.

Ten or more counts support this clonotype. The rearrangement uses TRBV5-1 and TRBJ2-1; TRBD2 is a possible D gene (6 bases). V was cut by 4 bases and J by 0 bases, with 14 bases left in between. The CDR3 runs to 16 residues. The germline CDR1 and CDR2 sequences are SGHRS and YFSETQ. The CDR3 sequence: CASSALLASSYNEQFF. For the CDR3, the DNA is TGCGCCAGCAGCGCCCTTCTAGCGAGCTCCTACAATGAGCAGTTCTTC. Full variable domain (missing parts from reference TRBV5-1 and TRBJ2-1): KAGVTQTPRYLIKTRGQQVTLSCSPISGHRSVSWYQQTPGQGLQFLFEYFSETQRNKGNFPGRFSGRQFSNSRSEMNVSTLELGDSALYLCASSALLASSYNEQFFGPGTRLTVL.

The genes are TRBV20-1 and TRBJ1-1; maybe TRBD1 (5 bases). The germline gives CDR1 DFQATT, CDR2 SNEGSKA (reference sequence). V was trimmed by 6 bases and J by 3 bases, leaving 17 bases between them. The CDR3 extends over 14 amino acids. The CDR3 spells CSAQPDGGYTEAFF. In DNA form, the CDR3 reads TGCAGTGCCCAGCCGGACGGGGGATACACTGAAGCTTTCTTT.

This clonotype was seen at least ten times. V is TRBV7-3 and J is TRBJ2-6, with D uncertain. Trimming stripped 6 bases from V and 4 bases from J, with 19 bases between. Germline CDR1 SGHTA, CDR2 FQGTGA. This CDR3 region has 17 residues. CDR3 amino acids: CASSPAFQGPGANVLTF. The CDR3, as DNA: TGTGCCAGCAGTCCAGCCTTTCAAGGGCCCGGGGCCAACGTCCTGACTTTC.

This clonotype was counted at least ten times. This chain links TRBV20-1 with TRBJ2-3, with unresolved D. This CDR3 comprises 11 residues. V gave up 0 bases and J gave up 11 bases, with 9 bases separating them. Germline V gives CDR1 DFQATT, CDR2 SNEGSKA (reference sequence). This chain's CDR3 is CSARDHKVQYF. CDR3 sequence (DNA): TGCAGTGCTAGAGATCACAAGGTGCAGTATTTT.

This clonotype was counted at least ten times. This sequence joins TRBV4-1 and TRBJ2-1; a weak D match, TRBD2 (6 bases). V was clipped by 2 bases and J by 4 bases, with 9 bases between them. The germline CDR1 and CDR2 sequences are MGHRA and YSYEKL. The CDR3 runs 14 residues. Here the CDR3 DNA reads TGCGCCAGCAGCCAAAGGGAGGCTTACAATGAGCAGTTCTTC. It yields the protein CASSQREAYNEQFF.

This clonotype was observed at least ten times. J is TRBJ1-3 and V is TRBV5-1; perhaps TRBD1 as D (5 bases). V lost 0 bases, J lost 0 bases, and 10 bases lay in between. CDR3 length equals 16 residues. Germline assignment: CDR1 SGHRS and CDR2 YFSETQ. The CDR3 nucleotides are TGCGCCAGCAGCTTGGGGGGCCTCCCCTCTGGAAACACCATATATTTT. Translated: CASSLGGLPSGNTIYF.

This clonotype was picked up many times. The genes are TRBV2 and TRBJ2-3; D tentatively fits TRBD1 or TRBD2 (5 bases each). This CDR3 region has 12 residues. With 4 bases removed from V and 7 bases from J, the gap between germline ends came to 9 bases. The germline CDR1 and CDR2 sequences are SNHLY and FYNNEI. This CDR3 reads CASSVGTYTQYF. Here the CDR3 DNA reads TGTGCCAGCAGTGTTGGGACGTATACGCAGTATTTT.

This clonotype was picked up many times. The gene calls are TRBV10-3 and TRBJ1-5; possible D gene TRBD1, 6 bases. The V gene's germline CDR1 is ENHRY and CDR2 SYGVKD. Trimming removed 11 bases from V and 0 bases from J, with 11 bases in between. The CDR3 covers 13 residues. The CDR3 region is CAGGQSSNQPQHF. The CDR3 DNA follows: TGTGCCGGGGGGCAGAGTAGCAATCAGCCCCAGCATTTT.